This T cell receptor beta chain was identified during a study of shared clonotypes between healthy human individuals. The study's findings and limits: Naive CD4 clonotype sharing across a few donors was about 5%.

The CDR3 is 16 residues long. Germline V CDR1 and CDR2: SGHDT, YYEEEE. V gave up 6 bases and J gave up 0 bases, with 19 bases separating them. Genomic DNA of each subset was evenly split across several immunoSEQ plates. Using immunoSEQ multiplex PCR, the repertoire was profiled, and TCRdb retains in-frame clones only, with some absent. The sample has 2.3 million or so clones, 93% seen once. Recent vaccinations or acute infections were absent in the healthy HIV-negative adult donors. Memory CD4+ cells were the fraction left after CD45RA+ naive selection. Turning to this clone: What it recognizes is unknown.

This clonotype originated in a man younger than 35 in good health. Some clones in this sample may be carry-over from other donors' samples. V and J are TRBV5-6 and TRBJ2-7, with D possibly TRBD2 on 5 matching bases. The sequencing input was naive CD4+ T cells from PBMCs. Specified subset: CD45RA+ positively selected. The CDR3 DNA reads TGTGCCAGCACCGTGCGGTCCGAGGGATACTCCTACGAGCAGTACTTC. Protein sequence: CASTVRSEGYSYEQYF.